The clone carrying this TCR beta chain was counted ten times or more. Its antigen is as yet unknown. The CDR3 has 11 amino acids. V was clipped by 3 bases and J by 10 bases, with 7 bases between them. Looked up from germline, CDR1 is KGHSH and CDR2 is LQKENI. These data belong to a study of T cells after yellow fever vaccination. Study observations and caveats: Booster samples showed a return of most primary-vaccination clones (around 95% CD4, 88% CD8).

5'RACE template switching produced TCR cDNA carrying a universal primer site and UMIs. TCRdb ran MiXCR on the 5' RACE reads and lists one entry per CDR3 protein. The sample holds over 110,000 distinct CDR3 sequences; roughly 8% are singletons and the top ten take roughly 0.71%. This receptor was obtained from a young man who received the YFV17D yellow fever vaccine. The input for sequencing was CD4+ T cells sorted from PBMCs, taken 5 days after the yellow fever booster vaccination. This chain connects TRBV18 to TRBJ2-1; D may be TRBD2 (5 bases). CDR3 DNA: TGTGCCAGCTCACCCCGAGGGGAGCAGTTCTTC. It encodes CASSPRGEQFF.